The 30 T cell receptor beta chains listed next were all sequenced from one sample in a study of neurological immune-mediated disorders. MiXCR, run by TCRdb on the 5' RACE reads, gives a single entry per CDR3 protein. The sample includes 100,000 to 150,000 distinct CDR3 sequences, roughly 3.2% of them seen just once. Sequenced: PBMCs. The source is a young woman with multiple sclerosis.

This clonotype was counted at least ten times. This sequence joins TRBV18 and TRBJ2-3; D not certain. Between the trimmed V and J ends, which lost 1 base and 2 bases, there was a span of 7 bases. This CDR3 has 14 residues. Germline CDR1 is KGHSH and CDR2 is LQKENI. This CDR3 reads CASSPRGNTDTQYF. The CDR3 coding sequence is TGTGCCAGCTCACCACGGGGAAACACAGATACGCAGTATTTT.

In this sample, this clonotype turned up many times. The chain is built from TRBV20-1 and TRBJ2-7; D may be TRBD2 (5 bases). The CDR3 covers 14 residues. Looked up from germline, CDR1 is DFQATT and CDR2 is SNEGSKA (reference sequence). V was clipped by 1 base and J by 0 bases, with 10 bases between them. In nucleotides, the CDR3 is TGCAGTGCTAGAGTTAGAGGGAGCTCCTACGAGCAGTACTTC. This codes for CSARVRGSSYEQYF.

In its sample, this clonotype was seen many times. This chain joins TRBV7-2 and TRBJ1-5, with D possibly being TRBD1 (6 bases). CDR1 is SGHTA, CDR2 FQGNSA, per germline. The CDR3 consists of 13 residues. Trimming removed 6 bases from V and 7 bases from J, with 13 bases in between. The CDR3 DNA is TGTGCCAGCAGTCCCAGGGGATTCCAGCCCCAGCATTTT. As protein: CASSPRGFQPQHF.

The sample holds many counts of this clonotype. V and J are TRBV28 and TRBJ2-3; 9 nucleotides align to TRBD1. The germline V gene has CDR1 MDHEN and CDR2 SYDVKM. V shed 4 bases, J shed 2 bases, and the junction held 7 bases outside the gene matches. CDR3 size: 16 residues. CDR3 DNA sequence: TGTGCCAGCAGTTCATGGGACAGGGCTTACACAGATACGCAGTATTTT. Its protein product is CASSSWDRAYTDTQYF.

The chain links TRBV6-5 to TRBJ1-1; 7 nucleotides agree with TRBD1. Germline-derived CDR1 and CDR2 are MNHEY and SVGAGI. The CDR3 has 14 residues. V lost 4 bases, J lost 3 bases, and 5 bases stayed unmatched. The CDR3: CASSLQGSYTEAFF. As DNA, the CDR3 is TGTGCCAGCAGTTTACAGGGGTCATACACTGAAGCTTTCTTT.

This clonotype was picked up many times. V and J are TRBV6-1 and TRBJ2-2; 8 nucleotides line up with TRBD1. Germline CDR1 MNHNS, CDR2 SASEGT. CDR3 size: 13 residues. The V gene end was trimmed by 7 bases and the J gene end by 6 bases; junction bases not matched to a gene: 4. CDR3 protein: CASTSTGAGELFF. The CDR3 nucleotides read TGTGCCAGCACTTCGACAGGGGCCGGGGAGCTGTTTTTT.

This clonotype was counted ten times or more. V is TRBV5-6 and J is TRBJ2-3, with D maybe TRBD1 (5 bases). The CDR3 spans 15 residues. CDR1 is SGHDT, CDR2 YYEEEE, per germline. Trimming stripped 2 bases from V and 4 bases from J, with 14 bases between. The CDR3: CASSLLTDRPDTQYF. The CDR3 DNA is TGTGCCAGCAGCTTATTGACAGACAGACCAGATACGCAGTATTTT.

This clonotype was detected many times. This chain joins TRBV5-1 and TRBJ1-2; D perhaps matches TRBD1 (5 bases). This CDR3 has 15 residues. Germline assignment: CDR1 SGHRS and CDR2 YFSETQ. The ends were cut back, 4 bases at V and 0 bases at J, with 13 bases in the middle. The CDR3 DNA sequence: TGCGCCAGCAGCGGGGGAAACAACCCTAACTATGGCTACACCTTC. It encodes CASSGGNNPNYGYTF.

This clonotype showed up many times. This chain uses TRBV20-1 with TRBJ2-1; a weak D match, TRBD1 (6 bases). V gave up 6 bases and J gave up 7 bases, with 10 bases separating them. The CDR3 is 11 amino acids. The V gene's germline CDR1 is DFQATT and CDR2 SNEGSKA (reference sequence). CDR3 coding DNA: TGCAGTGCCCAGAGGGGGAATGAGCAGTTCTTC. Amino acids: CSAQRGNEQFF.

This clonotype was picked up many times. V and J are TRBV7-2 and TRBJ2-3; no clear D. The CDR3 has 12 amino acids. Germline V CDR1 and CDR2: SGHTA, FQGNSA. The V gene lost 6 bases and the J gene lost 6 bases, with 10 bases spanning the gap. CDR3 sequence (DNA): TGTGCCAGCAGTTCCTATCTTGATACGCAGTATTTT. Translating it yields CASSSYLDTQYF. Drawing the rest from reference TRBV7-2 and TRBJ2-3, the complete variable domain is GAGVSQSPSNKVTEKGKDVELRCDPISGHTALYWYRQSLGQGLEFLIYFQGNSAPDKSGLPSDRFSAERTGGSVSTLTIQRTQQEDSAVYLCASSSYLDTQYFGPGTRLTVL.

The chain carries TRBV25-1 and TRBJ1-5; the D gene is possibly TRBD1 (5 bases). V was shortened by 6 bases and J by 1 base, with 10 bases between the two germline ends. The CDR3 has 14 amino acids. Germline-derived CDR1 and CDR2 are MGHDK and SYGVNS. The CDR3 loop reads CASRGGTSNQPQHF. As DNA, the CDR3 is TGTGCCAGCAGGGGCGGGACGAGCAATCAGCCCCAGCATTTT.

This clonotype showed up many times. The rearrangement joins TRBV27 to TRBJ1-4; D call uncertain. The ends were cut back, 1 base at V and 2 bases at J, with 8 bases in the middle. The CDR3 has 15 amino acids. Germline values: CDR1 MNHEY, CDR2 SMNVEV (reference sequence). The chain's CDR3 is CASSLYRGTNEKLFF. The CDR3 DNA reads as TGTGCCAGCAGTTTATATCGGGGTACTAATGAAAAACTGTTTTTT. Full variable domain (outside the CDR3, taken from reference TRBV27 and TRBJ1-4): EAQVTQNPRYLITVTGKKLTVTCSQNMNHEYMSWYRQDPGLGLRQIYYSMNVEVTDKGDVPEGYKVSRKEKRNFPLILESPSPNQTSLYFCASSLYRGTNEKLFFGSGTQLSVL.

This clonotype was recorded many times. The CDR3 DNA reads TGCAGTGCTAGTACAGGGGCGGATAATTCACCCCTCCACTTT. This translates into CSASTGADNSPLHF. The chain recombines TRBV20-1 with TRBJ1-6; 7 positions match TRBD1. Per the germline V gene, CDR1 is DFQATT and CDR2 is SNEGSKA (reference sequence). The trim removed 3 bases at V and 5 bases at J, leaving 4 bases unmatched. The CDR3 runs to 14 residues.

This clonotype was recorded many times. The chain combines TRBV4-1 with TRBJ2-2; 9 nucleotides match TRBD2. The CDR3 has 15 residues. V lost 4 bases to trimming and J lost 8 bases; unmatched junction nucleotides: 8. The germline gives CDR1 MGHRA, CDR2 YSYEKL. The CDR3 region is CASSRLAGVGGELFF. The CDR3 DNA reads as TGCGCCAGCAGCCGATTAGCGGGAGTTGGGGGGGAGCTGTTTTTT.

This clonotype was observed many times. V usage is TRBV12-3 or TRBV12-4 and J usage is TRBJ2-7; D ambiguous. The CDR3 covers 12 residues. V was trimmed by 5 bases and J by 13 bases, leaving 18 bases between them. The CDR3 DNA sequence: TGTGCCAGCAGTGAAGGCAGATTAAGCCCCTACTTC. It translates to CASSEGRLSPYF.

This clonotype was counted many times. The chain carries TRBV20-1 and TRBJ1-2, with D possibly being TRBD1 (5 bases). V shed 3 bases and J shed 4 bases, with 6 bases lying between them. There are 11 residues in the CDR3. Germline V gene data show CDR1 as DFQATT and CDR2 as SNEGSKA (reference sequence). The CDR3: CSARGTYGYTF. Written as DNA, the CDR3 is TGCAGTGCTAGGGGGACCTATGGCTACACCTTC.

This clonotype was observed many times. The chain combines TRBV20-1 with TRBJ1-1; 8 positions agree with TRBD1. The length of the CDR3 is 15 residues. The germline V gene encodes CDR1 DFQATT and CDR2 SNEGSKA (reference sequence). Trimming cost V 5 bases and J 0 bases; bases outside gene matches: 8. The CDR3 coding sequence is TGCAGTGCTGGAAAACAGGGGGGGATGAACACTGAAGCTTTCTTT. This sequence encodes CSAGKQGGMNTEAFF.

The genes are TRBV20-1 and TRBJ2-3; 7 bases fit TRBD2. The V gene end was trimmed by 7 bases and the J gene end by 3 bases; junction bases not matched to a gene: 4. Germline V gene data show CDR1 as DFQATT and CDR2 as SNEGSKA (reference sequence). This CDR3 spans 12 amino acids. The CDR3 here is CSDGLGTDTQYF. The CDR3 DNA is TGCAGTGACGGACTAGGGACAGATACGCAGTATTTT.

There are many counts of this clonotype. The chain links TRBV12-3 or TRBV12-4 to TRBJ2-2, with TRBD2 as a possible D gene (5 bases). The length of the CDR3 is 17 residues. Trimming took off 2 bases at V and 0 bases at J, with 13 bases between the two ends. CDR3 coding DNA: TGTGCCAGCAGTTTATTAGTTGGAGCGGCGAACACCGGGGAGCTGTTTTTT. Its translation is CASSLLVGAANTGELFF.

In the case of this clonotype: A much larger clone is a single base away; this may be a read error. The chain couples TRBV5-1 to TRBJ2-1; D is uncertain. CDR1 and CDR2 (germline): SGHRS, YFSETQ. The CDR3 loop spans 11 amino acids. Here the CDR3 reads CDSSLGLEQFF. The CDR3 coding sequence is TGCGACAGCAGCTTGGGTCTAGAGCAGTTCTTC.

This clonotype was detected many times. The chain uses TRBV5-1 and TRBJ2-1; the match to TRBD1 covers 9 bases. The length of the CDR3 is 13 residues. Germline CDR1 and CDR2: SGHRS and YFSETQ. V shed 7 bases, J shed 4 bases, and the junction held 3 bases outside the gene matches. The CDR3 nucleotides are TGCGCCAGCCGGACAGGGGATTACAATGAGCAGTTCTTC. Amino acids: CASRTGDYNEQFF. Together with reference TRBV5-1 and TRBJ2-1, the CDR3 gives the full variable domain: KAGVTQTPRYLIKTRGQQVTLSCSPISGHRSVSWYQQTPGQGLQFLFEYFSETQRNKGNFPGRFSGRQFSNSRSEMNVSTLELGDSALYLCASRTGDYNEQFFGPGTRLTVL.

This clonotype was recorded many times. The CDR3 sequence: CASSPLGGNIQYF. The CDR3 DNA follows: TGTGCCAGCAGCCCCTTGGGAGGTAACATTCAGTACTTC. The chain couples TRBV12-3 or TRBV12-4 to TRBJ2-4; D might be TRBD2 (6 bases). The CDR3 covers 13 residues. V lost 6 bases and J lost 7, with 13 bases in between.

This clonotype showed up many times. The genes are TRBV20-1 and TRBJ2-1; D gene uncertain. The germline V gene encodes CDR1 DFQATT and CDR2 SNEGSKA (reference sequence). This CDR3 is built from 13 residues. The V gene lost 2 bases and the J gene lost 5 bases, with 10 bases spanning the gap. The CDR3 loop is CSARILGDNEQFF. In DNA, the CDR3 is TGCAGTGCTAGAATACTCGGAGACAATGAGCAGTTCTTC.

This clonotype has ten or more counts. This chain uses TRBV10-3 with TRBJ2-3; D may correspond to TRBD1 or TRBD2 (6 bases each). Germline assignment: CDR1 ENHRY and CDR2 SYGVKD. The V end was cut by 0 bases, the J end by 3 bases, with 10 bases between. This CDR3 contains 15 residues. The CDR3 bases are TGTGCCATCAGTGAGTCGGAGGGGGGAACAGATACGCAGTATTTT. Translated: CAISESEGGTDTQYF.

This clonotype was seen ten or more times. The chain employs TRBV29-1 and TRBJ1-1; D is perhaps TRBD1 (6 bases). Germline V gene sequence: CDR1 SQVTM, CDR2 ANQGSEA. The CDR3 loop spans 13 amino acids. V was pared by 7 bases and J by 4 bases, with 16 bases between. The CDR3 nucleotides are TGCAGCGGACAGGTTAAATTGGGCACTGAAGCTTTCTTT. Its protein product is CSGQVKLGTEAFF. The full variable domain, completed using reference TRBV29-1 and TRBJ1-1, is SAVISQKPSRDICQRGTSLTIQCQVDSQVTMMFWYRQQPGQSLTLIATANQGSEATYESGFVIDKFPISRPNLTFSTLTVSNMSPEDSSIYLCSGQVKLGTEAFFGQGTRLTVV.

In this sample, this clonotype turned up many times. This rearrangement joins TRBV4-3 to TRBJ1-1; no firm D call. The V end was cut by 0 bases, the J end by 2 bases, with 10 bases between. The CDR3 has 15 amino acids. Germline CDR1 and CDR2: LGHNA and YSLEER. Here the CDR3 reads CASSQEFGLNTEAFF. The CDR3, as DNA: TGCGCCAGCAGCCAAGAGTTCGGACTTAACACTGAAGCTTTCTTT.

This clonotype showed up many times. The CDR3 region is CASSSISWDRGPGGGYTF. CDR3 coding DNA: TGTGCCAGCAGTTCCATCTCATGGGACAGGGGGCCTGGGGGAGGCTACACCTTC. The rearrangement links TRBV12-3 or TRBV12-4 to TRBJ1-2, with 12 bases identical to TRBD1. This CDR3 is built from 18 residues. V lost 4 bases and J lost 8; bases outside the gene matches: 17.

This clonotype was seen repeatedly, ten times or more. The chain carries TRBV6-6 and TRBJ1-1, with D maybe TRBD1 (5 bases). This CDR3 spans 14 amino acids. From germline, CDR1 is MNHNY and CDR2 SVGAGI (reference sequence). Deletions cut 0 bases from V and 6 bases from J, with 11 bases between. The CDR3 region is CASSYSTLGAEAFF. CDR3 coding DNA: TGTGCCAGCAGTTACTCGACTCTGGGGGCTGAAGCTTTCTTT.

The chain combines TRBV5-1 with TRBJ1-4; D perhaps matches TRBD1 (6 bases). The CDR3 sequence is 13 residues long. Per the germline V gene, CDR1 is SGHRS and CDR2 is YFSETQ. V dropped 5 bases and J dropped 7 bases, with 12 bases sitting between them. DNA for the CDR3: TGCGCCAGCAGTGCCAGGGGATCTGAAAAACTGTTTTTT. Its protein is CASSARGSEKLFF.

This clonotype was seen many times. The V and J genes are TRBV5-1 and TRBJ1-1, with TRBD1 as a possible D gene (5 bases). Germline CDR1 and CDR2: SGHRS and YFSETQ. CDR3 size: 13 residues. Trimming took 4 bases from V and 4 from J, leaving 11 bases between them. The CDR3 DNA reads as TGCGCCAGCAGCGGGGTTGGGGGCACTGAAGCTTTCTTT. This sequence encodes CASSGVGGTEAFF.